One and the same sample provided the 3 T cell receptor beta chains below, sequenced in a study of blood T cell repertoires in COVID-19. Measured with immunoSEQ multiplex PCR; TCRdb has only the in-frame clones, and not every one. The sample records 200,000 or so clones, 84% being singletons. The specimen sequenced was peripheral blood. These receptors came from a woman older than 75 with COVID-19, enrolled during active disease.

The chain employs TRBV6-6 and TRBJ2-3; weak D call: TRBD1 (5 bases). The CDR3 is 16 amino acids. Trimming stripped 0 bases from V and 2 bases from J, with 12 bases between. Per the germline V gene, CDR1 is MNHNY and CDR2 is SVGAGI (reference sequence). The DNA for the CDR3 is TGTGCCAGCAGTTACTCGAATAGGGGCGTCACAGATACGCAGTATTTT. Its translation: CASSYSNRGVTDTQYF.

V and J are TRBV15 and TRBJ2-7; D might be TRBD1 (6 bases). Trimming left V 1 base short and J 4 bases short, with 11 bases between. CDR3 length equals 14 residues. Germline-derived CDR1 and CDR2 are LNHNV and YYDKDF (reference sequence). In DNA form, the CDR3 reads TGTGCCACCAGCAGAGGGGGGCAGGCGTACGAGCAGTACGTC. Translating gives CATSRGGQAYEQYV.

This clone has a count of ten or more. The chain links TRBV27 to TRBJ2-7; TRBD1 matches at 9 bases. CDR1 and CDR2 (germline): MNHEY, SMNVEV (reference sequence). This CDR3 contains 15 residues. Trimming removed 4 bases from V and 2 bases from J; junction bases left unmatched: 6. CDR3 residues: CASSSRRTGAYEQYF. CDR3 nucleotides: TGTGCCAGCAGTTCCCGCCGGACAGGGGCCTACGAGCAGTACTTC.